This T cell receptor beta chain was identified during a study of blood T cell repertoires in COVID-19. Study-level background: Donors in the United States, Italy and Spain gave samples during acute or convalescent COVID-19.

Original analysis: Scientists estimated how many nucleated cells there were by amplifying reference gene primers. TCRdb's table, derived via immunoSEQ multiplex PCR, lists solely in-frame clones and lacks some. The D gene and trimming were derived from the DNA, and the V and J assignments and clone size from that table. This table has roughly 290,000 clones, roughly 80% appearing once. V was pared by 1 base and J by 6 bases, with 13 bases of the junction left unmatched. This CDR3 has 18 residues. Germline V gene data show CDR1 as ENHRY and CDR2 as SYGVKD. The Seattle site enrolled patients during active infection and followed them longitudinally.

Input material: peripheral blood. The receptor comes from a person aged 65 to 85 with COVID-19, enrolled during active disease. The chain links TRBV10-3 to TRBJ2-1; TRBD2 matches at 9 bases. This CDR3 is CAISEYRASGAAGNEQFF. The CDR3 DNA reads as TGTGCCATCAGTGAGTATCGAGCTAGCGGGGCGGCAGGCAATGAGCAGTTCTTC.